The next 8 T cell receptor beta chains were all read from a single sample in a study of shared clonotypes between healthy human individuals. TCRdb's copy holds only in-frame clones and misses some; the assay was immunoSEQ multiplex PCR. This sample carries 2 million to 3 million clones, 93% of them seen once, and the ten largest clones take about 0.39%. Sequenced material: naive CD4+ T cells from PBMCs. The subset here: CD45RA+ positively selected. The receptors were sampled from a man aged 18 to 29 in good health. Some clones in this sample may be carry-over from other donors' samples.

The V and J genes are TRBV19 and TRBJ2-2; 11 bases align to TRBD1. The CDR3 is 16 amino acids. The V segment lost 3 bases and the J segment 5 bases; nucleotides outside the gene matches: 5. Germline V gives CDR1 LNHDA, CDR2 SQIVND (reference sequence). CDR3 bases: TGTGCCAGTAGTATCCGGACAGGGGGCAGGACCGGGGAGCTGTTTTTT. Its translation is CASSIRTGGRTGELFF.

The count of this clone is one. The chain is built from TRBV7-7 and TRBJ2-1, with D possibly called TRBD1 or TRBD2 (5 bases each). Trimming took 5 bases from V and 5 from J, leaving 13 bases between them. The length of the CDR3 is 14 residues. In germline, CDR1 is SSHAT, CDR2 FNYEAQ (reference sequence). DNA of the CDR3: TGTGCCAGCAGCCCGGGGACCTGGGACAATGAGCAGTTCTTC. Translating gives CASSPGTWDNEQFF.

The CDR3 DNA follows: TGTGCCCTGGGGGCGGGAGGCCCAGATACGCAGTATTTT. It codes for CALGAGGPDTQYF. The chain has TRBV30 and TRBJ2-3, with 8 bases fitting TRBD2. CDR3 length equals 13 residues. V shed 8 bases and J 4 bases; nucleotides not matched to a gene: 8. Germline CDR1 is GTSNPN and CDR2 is SVGIG (reference sequence).

On this clone: Within the sample, other DNA sequences also encode this same CDR3. The genes are TRBV18 and TRBJ2-5; D is tentatively TRBD1 or TRBD2 (6 bases each). The CDR3 is made up of 15 amino acids. Trimming stripped 6 bases from V and 1 base from J, with 15 bases between. Germline V CDR1 and CDR2: KGHSH, LQKENI. This chain's CDR3 is CASSPPGGGQETQYF. CDR3 bases: TGTGCCAGCTCCCCCCCCGGAGGGGGCCAAGAGACCCAGTACTTC.

V and J are TRBV27 and TRBJ1-2; 11 bases match TRBD1. V was clipped by 3 bases and J by 5 bases; unmatched bases: 8. The CDR3 totals 16 residues. Per the germline V gene, CDR1 is MNHEY and CDR2 is SMNVEV (reference sequence). CDR3 nucleotides: TGTGCCAGCAGTTTCCATGGACAGGGGGCTTGGTATGGCTACACCTTC. Amino acids: CASSFHGQGAWYGYTF.

The chain joins TRBV7-9 to TRBJ2-3; D may be TRBD1 (6 bases). The CDR3 extends over 18 amino acids. Per the germline V gene, CDR1 is SEHNR and CDR2 is FQNEAQ (reference sequence). The V end lost 1 base, the J end lost 3 bases, and 20 bases lay between the germline ends. The CDR3 reads CASSLGQAKSFGTDTQYF. The CDR3 coding sequence is TGTGCCAGCAGCTTAGGACAGGCGAAAAGTTTTGGAACAGATACGCAGTATTTT.

J is TRBJ2-7 and V is TRBV29-1; 9 positions match TRBD2. The CDR3 runs 15 residues. The V gene end was trimmed by 4 bases and the J gene end by 2 bases; junction bases not matched to a gene: 9. CDR1 and CDR2 (germline): SQVTM, ANQGSEA. The CDR3 here is CSVAARASGTYEQYF. The CDR3 coding sequence is TGCAGCGTTGCCGCCCGTGCTAGCGGGACCTACGAGCAGTACTTC.

V usage is TRBV10-1 and J usage is TRBJ2-7, with 9 nucleotides matching TRBD1. Germline lookup yields CDR1 WNHNN and CDR2 SYGVQD (reference sequence). Trimming at V came to 5 bases and at J to 3 bases, leaving 5 bases not matched to a gene. CDR3 length: 14 amino acids. CDR3 residues: CASSTGGAVYEQYF. CDR3 nucleotide sequence: TGCGCCAGCAGTACAGGGGGCGCGGTCTACGAGCAGTACTTC.